This T cell receptor beta chain was documented in a study of T-cell memory formation after mild COVID-19. At the level of the study: Each donor largely had its own TCR clusters. Whole-study findings and limits: Pre-infection memory contained some responding clones, which suggested that cross-reactive memory had joined. Clones that shrank (day 15 to 85) were balanced CD4/CD8, whereas later expanders leaned CD4+.

Comments on this clonotype: Its matching antigen is unknown.

TCRdb analysed the 5' RACE reads with MiXCR anew, one entry per CDR3 protein. Of approximately 260,000 distinct CDR3 sequences listed, under 20% are singletons. This CDR3 contains 14 residues. Germline loops: CDR1 SNHLY, CDR2 FYNNEI. With V trimmed by 6 bases and J by 6 bases, 4 bases remained unmatched. This chain connects TRBV2 to TRBJ1-5, with 11 bases lining up with TRBD1. This sequence was found in a young man who had mild COVID-19 (a few samples of this study predate the infection). Cell type and time point are not known. The sequencing input was PBMCs or a T cell subset sorted from them (not recorded which). The CDR3 here is CASRAGQGAQPQHF. Written as DNA, the CDR3 is TGTGCCAGCAGGGCCGGACAGGGGGCTCAGCCCCAGCATTTT.